This entry lists 27 T cell receptor beta chains sequenced from one sample in a study of blood T cell repertoires in COVID-19. The method was immunoSEQ multiplex PCR; TCRdb's version includes in-frame clones alone and lacks a portion of them. In the table there are approximately 500,000 clones, roughly 88% of which are singletons. Sequencing was done on a sample of PBMCs or T cells enriched from blood (not recorded which). The receptors derive from a woman between 40 and 50 years old who had recovered from COVID-19.

CDR3 protein: CASSVEGRGNEKLFF. CDR3 nucleotide sequence: TGTGCCAGCAGTGTAGAGGGGAGGGGTAATGAAAAACTGTTTTTT. The chain is built from TRBV2 and TRBJ1-4; perhaps TRBD1 as D (5 bases). The CDR3 extends over 15 amino acids. Trimming shortened V by 4 bases and J by 4 bases, and 13 bases separated the two germline ends. The V gene's germline CDR1 is SNHLY and CDR2 FYNNEI.

This clone was recorded once. The genes are TRBV21-1 and TRBJ2-7; no DNA check was done on the table's D call, TRBD2. TRBV21-1 is flagged as a pseudogene. The CDR3 runs to 17 residues. The CDR3 protein is CASSNDFYPSGTYEQYF. The CDR3 coding sequence is TGTGCCAGCAGCAATGACTTCTACCCTAGCGGGACCTACGAGCAGTACTTC.

The chain combines TRBV5-1 with TRBJ2-1, with 7 bases fitting TRBD1. The CDR3 contains 16 residues. The J segment lost 0 bases and the V segment lost 2 bases, leaving 5 bases of the junction unmatched. CDR1 and CDR2 from the germline V gene are SGHRS and YFSETQ. In DNA form, the CDR3 reads TGCGCCAGCAGCTTCTGGGACAGTATCTCCTACAATGAGCAGTTCTTC. This translates into CASSFWDSISYNEQFF.

On this clone: Other DNA sequences in the sample encode the same CDR3. V gene TRBV7-2 combines with J gene TRBJ1-2, with TRBD1 as a possible D gene (5 bases). V lost 2 bases, J lost 2 bases, and 9 bases lay in between. This CDR3 contains 14 residues. CDR1 SGHTA and CDR2 FQGNSA come from the germline V gene. The CDR3 reads CASSLRQGNYGYTF. CDR3 bases: TGTGCCAGCAGCTTACGGCAGGGCAACTATGGCTACACCTTC.

This clone was counted a few times. The chain is built from TRBV11-3 and TRBJ1-1; unclear D gene. This CDR3 is built from 13 residues. Deletions cut 2 bases from V and 1 base from J, with 5 bases between. Germline V gives CDR1 SGHNT, CDR2 YENEEA. The CDR3, as DNA: TGTGCCAGCAGCTTATTCCAGAACACTGAAGCTTTCTTT. This encodes CASSLFQNTEAFF.

V is TRBV6-5 and J is TRBJ1-2; no definite D call. The V end was cut by 8 bases, the J end by 4 bases, with 5 bases between. CDR3 length: 10 residues. Germline V gene lookup returns CDR1 MNHEY and CDR2 SVGAGI. The CDR3, as DNA: TGTGCCAGCGGCCCCTATGGCTACACCTTC. It encodes CASGPYGYTF.

The CDR3 spells CASSLDATGGYEQYF. As DNA, the CDR3 is TGTGCCAGCAGCTTAGATGCGACAGGGGGGTACGAGCAGTACTTC. The chain links TRBV7-7 to TRBJ2-7, with TRBD1 matching 9 bases. V dropped 1 base and J dropped 4; count of bases not matched to a gene: 5. This CDR3 is built from 15 residues. Germline assignment: CDR1 SSHAT and CDR2 FNYEAQ (reference sequence).

The chain uses TRBV5-1 and TRBJ2-1; 7 bases line up with TRBD2. The CDR3 covers 16 residues. The ends lost 4 bases at V and 0 bases at J; junction bases unmatched: 7. Looked up from germline, CDR1 is SGHRS and CDR2 is YFSETQ. The CDR3 loop reads CASSPRGGSSYNEQFF. For the CDR3, the DNA is TGCGCCAGCAGCCCGCGGGGCGGGAGCTCCTACAATGAGCAGTTCTTC.

The chain employs TRBV23-1 and TRBJ1-3; tentatively, D is TRBD1 (6 bases). TRBV23-1 is sorted into the ORF group, with uncertain function. V lost 6 bases to trimming and J lost 1 base, with 10 bases between them. The CDR3 consists of 14 residues. Here the CDR3 DNA reads TGCGCCAGCAGACAGGGATTTTCTGGAAACACCATATATTTT. It is translated as CASRQGFSGNTIYF.

The CDR3 nucleotides are TGTGCCAGCACCCAGGGTTTCGGGGAGCAGTACTTC. It encodes CASTQGFGEQYF. The gene calls are TRBV12-3 or TRBV12-4 and TRBJ2-7; perhaps TRBD1 as D (5 bases). Trimming stripped 7 bases from V and 7 bases from J, with 14 bases between. CDR3 length: 12 residues.

The CDR3 coding sequence is TGTGCCAGCTCATATGGGACAGGGGTTGACTATGGCTACACCTTC. Translating gives CASSYGTGVDYGYTF. The chain combines TRBV18 with TRBJ1-2; TRBD1 matches at 10 bases. The CDR3 length is 15 residues. V lost 5 bases, J lost 3 bases, and 6 bases stayed unmatched. Germline lookup yields CDR1 KGHSH and CDR2 LQKENI. Combining the CDR3 with reference TRBV18 and TRBJ1-2 gives the whole variable domain NAGVMQNPRHLVRRRGQEARLRCSPMKGHSHVYWYRQLPEEGLKFMVYLQKENIIDESGMPKERFSAEFPKEGPSILRIQQVVRGDSAAYFCASSYGTGVDYGYTFGSGTRLTVV.

This rearrangement joins TRBV7-9 to TRBJ1-1; 8 positions agree with TRBD1. CDR1 is SEHNR, CDR2 FQNEAQ, per germline (reference sequence). This CDR3 has 16 residues. V shed 5 bases and J 0 bases; nucleotides not matched to a gene: 8. CDR3 loop: CASSPNRQGMNTEAFF. The CDR3 DNA is TGTGCCAGCAGCCCGAATCGACAGGGGATGAACACTGAAGCTTTCTTT.

CDR3 in amino acids: CASSLTVIKYNEQFF. The CDR3 DNA follows: TGTGCCAGCAGTTTAACTGTAATTAAGTACAATGAGCAGTTCTTC. This chain connects TRBV28 to TRBJ2-1; D is unresolved. V dropped 2 bases and J dropped 4 bases, with 12 bases sitting between them. The CDR3 contains 15 residues. From germline, CDR1 is MDHEN and CDR2 SYDVKM.

This clone appeared a single time. The CDR3 DNA is TGTGCCAGCAGCCACCAGGGGGCCCGGAACACTGAAGCTTTCTTT. Amino acid sequence: CASSHQGARNTEAFF. This chain joins TRBV7-8 and TRBJ1-1; TRBD1 agrees at 8 bases. The germline V gene has CDR1 SGHVS and CDR2 FQNEAQ. Trimming removed 5 bases from V and 1 base from J; junction bases left unmatched: 6. This CDR3 is 15 amino acids long.

The chain carries TRBV30 and TRBJ1-4, with 8 bases matching TRBD1. The CDR3 extends over 15 amino acids. Germline lookup yields CDR1 GTSNPN and CDR2 SVGIG (reference sequence). The CDR3 region is CAWGPGGSTNEKLFF. CDR3 sequence (DNA): TGTGCTTGGGGTCCAGGGGGCTCAACTAATGAAAAACTGTTTTTT.

The chain employs TRBV27 and TRBJ2-2, with 8 bases lining up with TRBD1. Per the germline V gene, CDR1 is MNHEY and CDR2 is SMNVEV (reference sequence). The CDR3 spans 17 residues. V trimming: 5 bases; J trimming: 1 base; junction bases outside the gene matches: 9. The CDR3 protein is CASSPTNRGRNTGELFF. The CDR3 nucleotides are TGTGCCAGCAGTCCGACAAACAGGGGGAGGAACACCGGGGAGCTGTTTTTT.

The chain carries TRBV12-3 or TRBV12-4 and TRBJ2-3, with D maybe TRBD1 (6 bases). CDR3 length: 12 amino acids. V lost 7 bases and J lost 7, with 12 bases in between. This chain's CDR3 is CASTLQGYTQYF. The DNA for the CDR3 is TGTGCCAGCACCCTACAGGGATATACGCAGTATTTT.

The DNA for the CDR3 is TGTGCCACCAGTGATCCTCAGACAGGGGGTAACACCGGGGAGCTGTTTTTT. Protein sequence: CATSDPQTGGNTGELFF. This chain connects TRBV24-1 to TRBJ2-2, with 9 nucleotides matching TRBD1. V lost 3 bases and J lost 2; bases outside the gene matches: 6. Germline loops: CDR1 KGHDR, CDR2 SFDVKD. This CDR3 spans 17 amino acids.

V is TRBV19 and J is TRBJ2-1, with 9 bases fitting TRBD2. Germline CDR1 reads LNHDA; CDR2 reads SQIVND (reference sequence). V was pared by 4 bases and J by 0 bases, with 10 bases of the junction left unmatched. The CDR3 totals 18 residues. CDR3 nucleotides: TGTGCCAGTAGTACGCCGGGACTAGCTTGGAGCTCCTACAATGAGCAGTTCTTC. This encodes CASSTPGLAWSSYNEQFF.

V gene TRBV5-6 combines with J gene TRBJ2-7; possibly TRBD2 for D (6 bases). The V and J ends lost 4 bases and 1 base respectively, with 27 bases between them. CDR1 SGHDT and CDR2 YYEEEE come from the germline V gene. CDR3 length equals 19 residues. In nucleotides, the CDR3 is TGTGCCAGCAGCAACACCCGCTTGGACCTAGCGTTTTTTTCCTACGAGCAGTACTTC. Encoded protein: CASSNTRLDLAFFSYEQYF.

The V gene is TRBV3-1 (or the pseudogene TRBV3-2), the J gene TRBJ1-1; D is ambiguous. Deletions cut 0 bases from V and 10 bases from J, with 18 bases between. The CDR3 runs 15 residues. Germline loops: CDR1 LGHDT, CDR2 YNNKEL (reference sequence). The CDR3, as DNA: TGTGCCAGCAGCCAAGATTTGAACAGCCTACGCCCAGCTTTCTTT. This sequence encodes CASSQDLNSLRPAFF.

The rearrangement links TRBV11-2 to TRBJ1-1; 8 bases fit TRBD1. CDR3 length: 14 residues. The ends lost 1 base at V and 11 bases at J; junction bases unmatched: 9. CDR1 is SGHAT, CDR2 FQNNGV, per germline. CDR3 protein: CASSLVSQGAVAFF. CDR3 DNA: TGTGCCAGCAGCTTAGTATCTCAGGGGGCAGTTGCTTTCTTT.

This sequence joins TRBV4-2 and TRBJ1-4; possible D gene TRBD1, 6 bases. CDR3 length equals 15 residues. The V and J ends lost 8 bases and 0 bases respectively, with 13 bases between them. The germline V gene has CDR1 LGHNA and CDR2 YNFKEQ. The CDR3 protein is CASRRGRATNEKLFF. The CDR3 DNA sequence: TGTGCCAGCCGAAGGGGGAGAGCAACTAATGAAAAACTGTTTTTT.

This clone was seen more than once but under ten times. The V gene is TRBV16, the J gene TRBJ2-1; TRBD2 might be the D (6 bases). Germline assignment: CDR1 KGHSY and CDR2 FQNENV. The V gene lost 2 bases and the J gene lost 7 bases, with 15 bases spanning the gap. The length of the CDR3 is 15 residues. CDR3 sequence (DNA): TGTGCCAGCAGCCAAAGGTGGGGGACTGGAAATGAGCAGTTCTTC. Its translation is CASSQRWGTGNEQFF.

The chain has TRBV4-1 and TRBJ2-7; D remains ambiguous. The CDR3 has 16 residues. CDR1 and CDR2 (germline): MGHRA, YSYEKL. V lost 0 bases to trimming and J lost 1 base, with 13 bases between them. Here the CDR3 DNA reads TGCGCCAGCAGCCAAGATCGGGTGGTCAGTTCCTACGAGCAGTACTTC. Amino acid sequence: CASSQDRVVSSYEQYF.

The chain is built from TRBV4-3 and TRBJ1-3; TRBD1 might be the D (6 bases). CDR3 length: 18 residues. V lost 0 bases and J 4 bases, leaving 19 bases between the germline ends. Germline lookup yields CDR1 LGHNA and CDR2 YSLEER. Here the CDR3 reads CASSQEWGLVSLGNTIYF. The CDR3 DNA reads as TGCGCCAGCAGCCAAGAATGGGGGCTAGTCTCATTGGGAAACACCATATATTTT.

The V call is TRBV6-5, the J call TRBJ2-7; 9 nucleotides line up with TRBD2. The CDR3 has 14 amino acids. The germline CDR1 and CDR2 sequences are MNHEY and SVGAGI. Trimming cost V 10 bases and J 3 bases; bases outside gene matches: 10. The CDR3 DNA follows: TGTGCCACCCTAGCGGGGAGTCCCAGCTACGAGCAGTACTTC. Its protein product is CATLAGSPSYEQYF.